One sample yielded the 17 T cell receptor beta chains listed below, sequenced in a study of T-cell memory formation after mild COVID-19. In TCRdb, the 5' RACE reads were re-called with MiXCR into one record per CDR3 protein. The sample yields under 300,000 distinct CDR3 sequences, under 8.5% seen once. What was sequenced was PBMCs or a T cell subset sorted from them (not recorded which). The origin of the receptors is a man between 18 and 29 years old who had mild COVID-19 (a few samples of this study predate the infection). Cell type and time point are not known.

There are many counts of this clonotype. The CDR3: CASSQDQGSYNSPLHF. Here the CDR3 DNA reads TGTGCCAGCAGCCAAGACCAGGGTTCCTATAATTCACCCCTCCACTTT. V gene TRBV4-2 combines with J gene TRBJ1-6, with D maybe TRBD1 (5 bases). V shed 0 bases and J shed 1 base, with 7 bases lying between them. Per germline, CDR1 LGHNA and CDR2 YNFKEQ. The length of the CDR3 is 16 residues.

This clonotype has more than one count but fewer than ten. The rearrangement uses TRBV3-1 and TRBJ2-7, with TRBD1 as a possible D gene (5 bases). This CDR3 has 13 residues. Germline V CDR1 and CDR2: LGHDT, YNNKEL (reference sequence). Trimming removed 0 bases from V and 3 bases from J, with 6 bases in between. The CDR3 sequence: CASSQDTGYEQYF. The CDR3 DNA follows: TGTGCCAGCAGCCAAGATACAGGCTACGAGCAGTACTTC.

At least ten counts were recorded for this clonotype. The chain recombines TRBV28 with TRBJ2-3; D is unresolved. Trimming stripped 7 bases from V and 8 bases from J, with 7 bases between. The CDR3 contains 10 residues. Per germline, CDR1 MDHEN and CDR2 SYDVKM. CDR3 sequence reads: CASMRVTQYF. The CDR3 nucleotides are TGTGCCAGCATGAGAGTTACGCAGTATTTT.

This clonotype came up a few times. The CDR3 reads CASGPSGVSTDTQYF. CDR3 DNA: TGTGCTAGTGGCCCTAGCGGGGTGAGCACAGATACGCAGTATTTT. The J gene is TRBJ2-3, the V gene TRBV12-5; 9 bases align to TRBD2. The CDR3 runs 15 residues. V trimming: 6 bases; J trimming: 0 bases; junction bases outside the gene matches: 4. Germline V lookup: CDR1 LGHNT, CDR2 FRNRAP.

The table lists this clonotype with a few counts. The V gene is TRBV14, the J gene TRBJ2-3, with TRBD1 as a possible D gene (5 bases). Germline V gene lookup returns CDR1 SGHDN and CDR2 FVKESK. The CDR3 has 17 amino acids. V shed 5 bases and J shed 0 bases, with 18 bases lying between them. The CDR3 DNA follows: TGTGCCAGCAGCGCAGAACCACAGGTCTTTAGCACAGATACGCAGTATTTT. Its translation is CASSAEPQVFSTDTQYF.

The rearrangement uses TRBV20-1 and TRBJ2-1; D ambiguous. Deletions cut 0 bases from V and 2 bases from J, with 8 bases between. Per the germline V gene, CDR1 is DFQATT and CDR2 is SNEGSKA (reference sequence). The length of the CDR3 is 14 residues. The DNA of the CDR3 is TGCAGTGCTAGAGACTTTCAGCCCTACAATGAGCAGTTCTTC. The encoded protein is CSARDFQPYNEQFF.

This sequence joins TRBV6-5 and TRBJ2-2, with 13 bases identical to TRBD2. The V gene end was trimmed by 4 bases and the J gene end by 1 base; junction bases not matched to a gene: 3. Looked up from germline, CDR1 is MNHEY and CDR2 is SVGAGI. The CDR3 runs 17 residues. The DNA for the CDR3 is TGTGCCAGCAGTTGGACTAGCGGGGGTCGGAACACCGGGGAGCTGTTTTTT. Encoded protein: CASSWTSGGRNTGELFF.

This clonotype was recorded at least ten times. The genes are TRBV7-2 and TRBJ2-5; D remains unclear. The CDR3 runs to 14 residues. Between the trimmed V and J ends, which lost 1 base and 4 bases, there was a span of 10 bases. CDR1 is SGHTA and CDR2 is FQGNSA in the germline V gene. The CDR3 region has the DNA TGTGCCAGCAGCTTAGGCAACCGACCAGAGACCCAGTACTTC. Its translation is CASSLGNRPETQYF.

The chain couples TRBV14 to TRBJ2-3; TRBD1 might be the D (6 bases). CDR1 SGHDN and CDR2 FVKESK come from the germline V gene. V lost 3 bases, J lost 4 bases, and 17 bases lay in between. CDR3 length equals 16 residues. In nucleotides, the CDR3 is TGTGCCAGCAGCCATACGACAGGCCCACTCCCAGATACGCAGTATTTT. Encoded protein: CASSHTTGPLPDTQYF.

The rearrangement uses TRBV6-2 or TRBV6-3 and TRBJ1-5, with unresolved D. Trimming left V 7 bases short and J 7 bases short, with 17 bases between. Germline values: CDR1 MNHEY, CDR2 SVGEGT. The CDR3 extends over 14 amino acids. The CDR3 sequence: CASTTVPFSQPQHF. For the CDR3, the DNA is TGTGCCAGCACCACGGTCCCGTTTTCGCAGCCCCAGCATTTT.

This clonotype was observed at least ten times. The chain has TRBV5-1 and TRBJ2-1, with TRBD1 identical over 7 bases. Unmatched junction bases numbered 9, after V lost 2 bases and J lost 7 bases. Per the germline V gene, CDR1 is SGHRS and CDR2 is YFSETQ. The CDR3 is made up of 15 amino acids. The CDR3 protein is CASSFTGTEVNEQFF. DNA for the CDR3: TGCGCCAGCAGCTTCACCGGGACAGAGGTTAATGAGCAGTTCTTC.

CDR3 in amino acids: CASSPTVGADNEQFF. In nucleotides, the CDR3 is TGTGCCAGCAGCCCCACGGTAGGGGCCGACAATGAGCAGTTCTTC. The chain uses TRBV5-5 and TRBJ2-1; D possibly corresponds to TRBD1 (5 bases). The CDR3 runs to 15 residues. V lost 4 bases and J 5 bases, leaving 16 bases between the germline ends. CDR1 and CDR2 from the germline V gene are SGHKS and YYEKEE (reference sequence).

This clonotype was found a few times. This chain links TRBV5-4 with TRBJ2-1; 10 bases align to TRBD1. Per the germline V gene, CDR1 is SGHNT and CDR2 is YYREEE (reference sequence). The CDR3 extends over 15 amino acids. V was pared by 8 bases and J by 5 bases, with 10 bases of the junction left unmatched. DNA for the CDR3: TGTGCCAGTTCCTTTGGGACAGGGGAGAACAATGAGCAGTTCTTC. It codes for CASSFGTGENNEQFF.

This clonotype was counted many times. The genes are TRBV10-3 and TRBJ1-1; no reliable D call. The ends were cut back, 2 bases at V and 0 bases at J, with 4 bases in the middle. The germline CDR1 and CDR2 sequences are ENHRY and SYGVKD. The CDR3 covers 13 residues. CDR3 residues: CAISEVLNTEAFF. The CDR3 DNA reads TGTGCCATCAGTGAGGTTTTGAACACTGAAGCTTTCTTT.

This clonotype was found a few times. An end of the junction differs from the germline gene, which may be a read error. The rearrangement joins TRBV7-9 to TRBJ1-1; possible D gene TRBD1, 5 bases. The CDR3 extends over 16 amino acids. Germline V lookup: CDR1 SEHNR, CDR2 FQNEAQ (reference sequence). CDR3 coding DNA: TGTGCCAGCAGATTAGGGACCGGACGGATGAACACTGAAGCTTTCTTT. Its protein is CASRLGTGRMNTEAFF.

The chain has TRBV7-9 and TRBJ2-2, with 8 bases that match TRBD2. The V gene end was trimmed by 5 bases and the J gene end by 0 bases; junction bases not matched to a gene: 2. The CDR3 extends over 15 amino acids. The germline gives CDR1 SEHNR, CDR2 FQNEAQ (reference sequence). The CDR3 is CASSRAGANTGELFF. The DNA of the CDR3 is TGTGCCAGCAGCCGAGCGGGGGCGAACACCGGGGAGCTGTTTTTT.

The CDR3 sequence is CSAYRDSLFPFF. CDR3 bases: TGCAGTGCGTACCGGGACTCGCTTTTTCCGTTCTTC. This rearrangement joins TRBV20-1 to TRBJ2-1; TRBD2 might be the D (6 bases). CDR1 and CDR2 (germline): DFQATT, SNEGSKA (reference sequence). Trimming removed 6 bases from V and 15 bases from J, with 21 bases in between. The CDR3 is 12 amino acids.